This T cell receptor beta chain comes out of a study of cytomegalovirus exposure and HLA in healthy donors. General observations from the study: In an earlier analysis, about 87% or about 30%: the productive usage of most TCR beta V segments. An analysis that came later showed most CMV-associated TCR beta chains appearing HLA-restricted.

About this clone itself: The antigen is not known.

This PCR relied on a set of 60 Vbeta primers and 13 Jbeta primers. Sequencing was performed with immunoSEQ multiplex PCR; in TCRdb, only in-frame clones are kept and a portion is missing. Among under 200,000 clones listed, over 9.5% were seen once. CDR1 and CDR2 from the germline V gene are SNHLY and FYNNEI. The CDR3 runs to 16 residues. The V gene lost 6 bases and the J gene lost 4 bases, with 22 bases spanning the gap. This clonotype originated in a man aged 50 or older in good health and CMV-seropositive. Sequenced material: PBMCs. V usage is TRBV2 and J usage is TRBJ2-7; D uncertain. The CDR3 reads CASRERPINPLYEQYF. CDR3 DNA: TGTGCCAGCAGGGAACGCCCTATAAATCCTCTATACGAGCAGTACTTC.